Listed here is a single TCR beta chain. This sample was taken from a study of blood T cell repertoires in COVID-19. About the research overall: Acute and convalescent COVID-19 samples came from the United States, Italy and Spain. From T cells, B-cell-depleted T cells, or PBMCs came the material, which was cDNA or gDNA.

Trimming took 5 bases from V and 5 from J, leaving 19 bases between them. Germline assignment: CDR1 SEHNR and CDR2 FQNEAQ (reference sequence). The CDR3 is 16 residues long. In the source study's methods: Amplification from reference gene primers served as the basis for estimated nucleated cell counts. TCRdb's copy holds only in-frame clones and misses some; the assay was immunoSEQ multiplex PCR. The V and J calls and the clone size are those of that table, but D and trimming were determined from the DNA. The sample carries tens of thousands of clones, 91% recorded once. The TCR comes from a woman aged 60-70 years with active or convalescent COVID-19. The sequencing sample was made of peripheral blood. V and J are TRBV7-9 and TRBJ1-5, with D possibly being TRBD1 (6 bases). The CDR3 region is CASSQSGQFSDQPQHF. CDR3 bases: TGTGCCAGCAGCCAATCCGGACAGTTTTCTGATCAGCCCCAGCATTTT.